These 22 T cell receptor beta chains share one sample of origin, sequenced in a study of cytomegalovirus exposure and HLA in healthy donors. The PCR made use of 60 Vbeta and 13 Jbeta primers. The repertoire was sequenced with immunoSEQ multiplex PCR; TCRdb's copy has only in-frame clones and lacks some. The sample has under 95,000 clones, around 80% seen once. The sample was PBMCs. All receptors derive from a man in his forties in good health and CMV-seronegative.

The rearrangement links TRBV30 to TRBJ2-5; weak D call: TRBD2 (7 bases). Germline loops: CDR1 GTSNPN, CDR2 SVGIG (reference sequence). The CDR3 totals 13 residues. V lost 3 bases and J 7 bases, leaving 15 bases between the germline ends. The CDR3 loop is CAWRGGRGGTQYF. In DNA form, the CDR3 reads TGTGCCTGGAGAGGTGGAAGGGGGGGGACCCAGTACTTC.

V usage is TRBV9 and J usage is TRBJ2-2, with 7 bases that match TRBD1. This CDR3 is built from 14 residues. Germline CDR1 is SGDLS and CDR2 is YYNGEE. J was trimmed by 6 bases and V by 0 bases; bases with no gene match: 2. The CDR3 DNA reads TGTGCCAGCAGCGTAGCGGGACAGTCCGGGGAGCTGTTTTTT. Protein product: CASSVAGQSGELFF.

This sequence joins TRBV28 and TRBJ1-4; D is uncertain. V was cut by 2 bases and J by 0 bases, with 7 bases left in between. CDR1 MDHEN and CDR2 SYDVKM come from the germline V gene. CDR3 length: 15 residues. The DNA for the CDR3 is TGTGCCAGCAGTTTAGGTGGAGCAACTAATGAAAAACTGTTTTTT. Protein product: CASSLGGATNEKLFF.

The chain links TRBV2 to TRBJ1-2, with 8 bases aligning to TRBD1. V was clipped by 6 bases and J by 7 bases; unmatched bases: 16. This CDR3 is built from 16 residues. Germline lookup yields CDR1 SNHLY and CDR2 FYNNEI. The CDR3 here is CASRRGYQGADAGYTF. The CDR3 nucleotides read TGTGCCAGCAGGAGGGGATACCAGGGGGCGGACGCTGGCTACACCTTC.

This chain uses TRBV6-5 with TRBJ2-7; TRBD1 aligns across 9 bases. The CDR3 is 15 amino acids. Germline V gene lookup returns CDR1 MNHEY and CDR2 SVGAGI. Unmatched junction bases numbered 13, after V lost 9 bases and J lost 4 bases. CDR3 region: CASRFSGTGTYEQYF. Written as DNA, the CDR3 is TGTGCCAGTCGATTTTCCGGGACAGGGACTTACGAGCAGTACTTC.

The rearrangement joins TRBV9 to TRBJ2-3; no reliable D call. The germline V and J ends were trimmed by 4 bases and 4 bases, with 7 bases remaining between them. The CDR3 covers 12 residues. Germline-derived CDR1 and CDR2 are SGDLS and YYNGEE. CDR3 protein: CASSHQSDTQYF. The CDR3, as DNA: TGTGCCAGCAGCCATCAGTCAGATACGCAGTATTTT.

The chain uses TRBV11-1 and TRBJ1-1; D is uncertain. This CDR3 is 14 amino acids long. Trimming took off 0 bases at V and 1 base at J, with 6 bases between the two ends. Germline assignment: CDR1 SGHAT and CDR2 FQDESV (reference sequence). The CDR3 region has the DNA TGTGCCAGCAGCTTAGCTGGGAGGAACACTGAAGCTTTCTTT. It codes for CASSLAGRNTEAFF.

This sequence joins TRBV19 and TRBJ2-7, with 9 positions matching TRBD1. V trimming: 5 bases; J trimming: 6 bases; junction bases outside the gene matches: 5. Germline lookup yields CDR1 LNHDA and CDR2 SQIVND (reference sequence). The CDR3 runs to 13 residues. Here the CDR3 DNA reads TGTGCCAGTAGTTTGGACAGGGGAGGCGAGCAGTACTTC. Its protein product is CASSLDRGGEQYF. Combining the CDR3 with reference TRBV19 and TRBJ2-7 gives the whole variable domain DGGITQSPKYLFRKEGQNVTLSCEQNLNHDAMYWYRQDPGQGLRLIYYSQIVNDFQKGDIAEGYSVSREKKESFPLTVTSAQKNPTAFYLCASSLDRGGEQYFGPGTRLTVT.

The rearrangement links TRBV6-4 to TRBJ1-2, with 9 bases lining up with TRBD1. The CDR3 extends over 16 amino acids. After removal of 6 bases from V and 14 bases from J, the junction contained 22 bases not matched to a gene. The germline V gene encodes CDR1 MRHNA and CDR2 SNTAGT. The CDR3 nucleotides are TGTGCCAGCAGCCCCGCAGGGGACAGGGACCTCGATGTGTATACCTTC. Translating gives CASSPAGDRDLDVYTF.

This clone was seen a handful of times. This chain connects TRBV6-5 to TRBJ1-4, with 9 bases that match TRBD1. The V segment lost 4 bases and the J segment 4 bases; nucleotides outside the gene matches: 7. Per germline, CDR1 MNHEY and CDR2 SVGAGI. This CDR3 has 16 residues. This CDR3 is CASSSQGAYVNEKLFF. The CDR3 DNA sequence: TGTGCCAGCAGTTCACAGGGGGCCTACGTTAATGAAAAACTGTTTTTT.

The chain links TRBV5-3 to TRBJ2-1; the match to TRBD1 covers 8 bases. TRBV5-3 is an ORF; its function is uncertain. This CDR3 spans 13 amino acids. V lost 3 bases, J lost 4 bases, and 0 bases stayed unmatched. CDR3 loop: CARSWTGYNEQFF. The CDR3 DNA is TGTGCCAGAAGCTGGACAGGGTACAATGAGCAGTTCTTC.

This clone was found a few times. The genes are TRBV28 and TRBJ2-1; no clear D. The CDR3 length is 15 residues. CDR1 is MDHEN and CDR2 is SYDVKM in the germline V gene. The germline V and J ends were trimmed by 2 bases and 4 bases, with 12 bases remaining between them. Here the CDR3 DNA reads TGTGCCAGCAGTTTAGTTACAGCTTTGTACAATGAGCAGTTCTTC. Protein product: CASSLVTALYNEQFF.

This chain connects TRBV15 to TRBJ2-7; D perhaps matches TRBD2 (6 bases). This CDR3 comprises 14 residues. Per the germline V gene, CDR1 is LNHNV and CDR2 is YYDKDF (reference sequence). V was clipped by 4 bases and J by 4 bases, with 14 bases between them. The CDR3: CATSTQPGGYEQYF. The CDR3 DNA reads as TGTGCCACCAGCACTCAACCCGGGGGATACGAGCAGTACTTC.

The V gene is TRBV30, the J gene TRBJ2-5, with 7 bases fitting TRBD2. J lost 5 bases, V lost 0 bases, and 6 bases had no gene match. This CDR3 has 14 residues. CDR1 and CDR2 (germline): GTSNPN, SVGIG (reference sequence). CDR3 coding DNA: TGTGCCTGGAGTGTACCCGGGGGGTGGGAGACCCAGTACTTC. It is translated as CAWSVPGGWETQYF.

This chain links TRBV5-1 with TRBJ2-3, with D tentatively TRBD2 (6 bases). The ends were cut back, 8 bases at V and 1 base at J, with 14 bases in the middle. Germline V CDR1 and CDR2: SGHRS, YFSETQ. CDR3 length equals 14 residues. CDR3 nucleotide sequence: TGCGCCAGTATTGATTCGGGGGGCACAGATACGCAGTATTTT. It yields the protein CASIDSGGTDTQYF. The variable domain in full, with the rest retrieved from reference TRBV5-1 and TRBJ2-3, is KAGVTQTPRYLIKTRGQQVTLSCSPISGHRSVSWYQQTPGQGLQFLFEYFSETQRNKGNFPGRFSGRQFSNSRSEMNVSTLELGDSALYLCASIDSGGTDTQYFGPGTRLTVL.

The CDR3 bases are TGTGCCAGCAGCGTAATGGGGGGGAACACTGAAGCTTTCTTT. It codes for CASSVMGGNTEAFF. The chain couples TRBV9 to TRBJ1-1, with D possibly being TRBD1 (5 bases). This CDR3 spans 14 amino acids. The ends were cut back, 1 base at V and 1 base at J, with 8 bases in the middle. The germline gives CDR1 SGDLS, CDR2 YYNGEE. The variable domain in full, with the rest retrieved from reference TRBV9 and TRBJ1-1, is DSGVTQTPKHLITATGQRVTLRCSPRSGDLSVYWYQQSLDQGLQFLIQYYNGEERAKGNILERFSAQQFPDLHSELNLSSLELGDSALYFCASSVMGGNTEAFFGQGTRLTVV.

The chain couples TRBV28 to TRBJ1-1; 7 nucleotides line up with TRBD1. V lost 5 bases and J lost 10; bases outside the gene matches: 10. The V gene's germline CDR1 is MDHEN and CDR2 SYDVKM. The CDR3 is 13 amino acids. The CDR3 here is CASSPNRGMGAFF. CDR3 coding DNA: TGTGCCAGCAGTCCTAACAGGGGTATGGGAGCTTTCTTT.

CDR3 DNA: TGTGCCAGCAGTTACGAAAGGAGTTACCGACCCTCCGAGCAGTACTTC. It translates to CASSYERSYRPSEQYF. This chain links TRBV6-5 with TRBJ2-7; D gene uncertain. Germline V gene lookup returns CDR1 MNHEY and CDR2 SVGAGI. The CDR3 consists of 16 residues. Trimming cost V 2 bases and J 6 bases, with 20 bases left between them.

The V call is TRBV18, the J call TRBJ1-4; tentative D call: TRBD1 (5 bases). Germline assignment: CDR1 KGHSH and CDR2 LQKENI. The CDR3 has 14 amino acids. V was trimmed by 3 bases and J by 3 bases, leaving 8 bases between them. CDR3 region: CASSPGTANEKLFF. The CDR3 coding sequence is TGTGCCAGCTCACCGGGGACTGCTAATGAAAAACTGTTTTTT.

This clone was counted many times. J is TRBJ1-4 and V is TRBV5-5; 7 nucleotides agree with TRBD1. Trimming removed 0 bases from V and 8 bases from J; junction bases left unmatched: 10. The CDR3 loop spans 16 amino acids. From germline, CDR1 is SGHKS and CDR2 YYEKEE (reference sequence). CDR3 residues: CASSLEGGPPEEKLFF. The CDR3 nucleotides are TGTGCCAGCAGCTTGGAAGGGGGCCCCCCGGAGGAAAAACTGTTTTTT. Full variable domain (rest looked up from reference TRBV5-5 and TRBJ1-4): DAGVTQSPTHLIKTRGQQVTLRCSPISGHKSVSWYQQVLGQGPQFIFQYYEKEERGRGNFPDRFSARQFPNYSSELNVNALLLGDSALYLCASSLEGGPPEEKLFFGSGTQLSVL.

The rearrangement uses TRBV19 and TRBJ1-3, with D possibly matching TRBD1 (5 bases). The CDR3 extends over 16 amino acids. CDR1 LNHDA and CDR2 SQIVND come from the germline V gene (reference sequence). V shed 7 bases and J shed 0 bases, with 16 bases lying between them. The CDR3 protein is CASTKGSRTSGNTIYF. The CDR3 DNA sequence: TGTGCCAGTACCAAGGGGTCCCGGACCTCTGGAAACACCATATATTTT.

The gene calls are TRBV6-1 and TRBJ1-5; possible D gene TRBD1, 6 bases. CDR1 and CDR2 (germline): MNHNS, SASEGT. The V end was cut by 8 bases, the J end by 4 bases, with 12 bases between. The CDR3 sequence is 13 residues long. CDR3 loop: CASWTQGNQPQHF. In nucleotides, the CDR3 is TGTGCCAGCTGGACCCAGGGGAATCAGCCCCAGCATTTT.